Listed below are T cell receptor beta chains from one sample, sequenced in a study of shared clonotypes between healthy human individuals. Some clones are missing from TCRdb's copy, which holds only in-frame ones; the method was immunoSEQ multiplex PCR. Of roughly 2 million clones listed, 85% to 95% are singletons. Specimen: naive CD4+ T cells sorted from blood. These receptors came from a young man in good health. Both conserved end residues are part of each CDR3. A D gene is named only where the DNA matches it firmly.

D gene	CDR3 length	J gene	V gene	CDR3 DNA	CDR3 protein
-	14	TRBJ1-4	TRBV6-1	TGTGCCAGCAGTACACAGGGAACTAATGAAAAACTGTTTTTT	CASSTQGTNEKLFF
-	15	TRBJ1-2	TRBV5-6	TGTGCCAGCAGCTTGGAATTAGGGGCTAACTATGGCTACACCTTC	CASSLELGANYGYTF
-	13	TRBJ2-2	TRBV9	TGTGCCAGCAGCGTAGGGTACGCCGGGGAGCTGTTTTTT	CASSVGYAGELFF
-	15	TRBJ1-1	TRBV18	TGTGCCAGCTCGCGAGAAGAACAGGTGAACACTGAAGCTTTCTTT	CASSREEQVNTEAFF
-	13	TRBJ1-2	TRBV28	TGTGCCAGCAGTTTAGGGGGGATCTATGGCTACACCTTC	CASSLGGIYGYTF
-	14	TRBJ1-1	TRBV6-6	TGTGCCAGCAGTTACCCAGGGACAACCACTGAAGCTTTCTTT	CASSYPGTTTEAFF
TRBD1	15	TRBJ2-5	TRBV5-1	TGCGCCAGCAGCTTGGGACAGGGGCAGGTAGAGACCCGGTACTTC	CASSLGQGQVETRYF
-	14	TRBJ2-7	TRBV11-1	TGTGCCAGCAGCTTAAGCCCAGTCAACTACGAGCAGTACTTC	CASSLSPVNYEQYF
-	12	TRBJ2-1	TRBV14	TGTGCCAGCAGTCTTTATATAGATGAGCAGTTCTTC	CASSLYIDEQFF
TRBD1	14	TRBJ2-5	TRBV6-1	TGTGCCAGCATACTACAGGGGGCAGGGGAGACCCAGTACTTC	CASILQGAGETQYF
-	12	TRBJ2-7	TRBV30	TGTGCCTGGGCGGGGCCGACTTACGAGCAGTACTTC	CAWAGPTYEQYF
-	17	TRBJ2-3	TRBV5-4	TGTGCCAGCAGCTTTAAAGGGGCGGGATCCGTGACAGATACGCAGTATTTT	CASSFKGAGSVTDTQYF
TRBD1	14	TRBJ2-7	TRBV18	TGTGCCAGCTCACCGGGACAGGGACCATACGAGCAGTACTTC	CASSPGQGPYEQYF
TRBD2	17	TRBJ2-3	TRBV5-1	TGCGCCAGCAGCTTGGCCGGACTAGCGGGGAGCACAGATACGCAGTATTTT	CASSLAGLAGSTDTQYF
-	12	TRBJ2-3	TRBV9	TGTGCCAGCAGCGTAGACAGAGATACGCAGTATTTT	CASSVDRDTQYF
-	15	TRBJ1-4	TRBV9	TGTGCCAGCAGCGTAGTCTTACCAGGGGAAGAAAAACTGTTTTTT	CASSVVLPGEEKLFF
-	16	TRBJ1-2	TRBV19	TGTGCCAGTAGTCCGGAGACAGGTGGTTCTAACTATGGCTACACCTTC	CASSPETGGSNYGYTF
TRBD1	13	TRBJ2-7	TRBV2	TGTGCCAGCAGTGATTATGGGACAGGCGAGCAGTACTTC	CASSDYGTGEQYF
-	14	TRBJ1-6	TRBV4-1	TGCGCCAGCAGCCATATTAATATCCGTTCACCCCTCCACTTT	CASSHINIRSPLHF
TRBD1	14	TRBJ2-1	TRBV28	TGTGCCAGCAGTTTACAGGACAGGGGCAATGAGCAGTTCTTC	CASSLQDRGNEQFF
-	13	TRBJ2-3	TRBV7-2	TGTGCCAGCAGCTTTGAAGAGGGTGGTACGCAGTATTTT	CASSFEEGGTQYF